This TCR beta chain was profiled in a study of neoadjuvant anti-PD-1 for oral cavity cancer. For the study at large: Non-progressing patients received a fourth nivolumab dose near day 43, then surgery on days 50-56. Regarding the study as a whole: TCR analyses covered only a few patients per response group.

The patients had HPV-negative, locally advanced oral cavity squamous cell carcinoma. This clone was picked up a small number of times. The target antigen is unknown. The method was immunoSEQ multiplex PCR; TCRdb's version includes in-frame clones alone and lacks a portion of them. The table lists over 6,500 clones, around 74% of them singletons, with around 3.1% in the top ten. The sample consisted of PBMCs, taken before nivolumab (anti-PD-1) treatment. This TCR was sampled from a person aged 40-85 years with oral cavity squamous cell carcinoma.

The CDR3 spells CASSLAGQTRVYTF. The DNA for the CDR3 is TGTGCCAGCAGCTTAGCCGGTCAGACACGCGTCTACACCTTC. This rearrangement joins TRBV13 to TRBJ1-2; D unclear. The CDR3 is made up of 14 amino acids. Looked up from germline, CDR1 is PRHDT and CDR2 is FYEKMQ (reference sequence). The ends were cut back, 1 base at V and 10 bases at J, with 16 bases in the middle.